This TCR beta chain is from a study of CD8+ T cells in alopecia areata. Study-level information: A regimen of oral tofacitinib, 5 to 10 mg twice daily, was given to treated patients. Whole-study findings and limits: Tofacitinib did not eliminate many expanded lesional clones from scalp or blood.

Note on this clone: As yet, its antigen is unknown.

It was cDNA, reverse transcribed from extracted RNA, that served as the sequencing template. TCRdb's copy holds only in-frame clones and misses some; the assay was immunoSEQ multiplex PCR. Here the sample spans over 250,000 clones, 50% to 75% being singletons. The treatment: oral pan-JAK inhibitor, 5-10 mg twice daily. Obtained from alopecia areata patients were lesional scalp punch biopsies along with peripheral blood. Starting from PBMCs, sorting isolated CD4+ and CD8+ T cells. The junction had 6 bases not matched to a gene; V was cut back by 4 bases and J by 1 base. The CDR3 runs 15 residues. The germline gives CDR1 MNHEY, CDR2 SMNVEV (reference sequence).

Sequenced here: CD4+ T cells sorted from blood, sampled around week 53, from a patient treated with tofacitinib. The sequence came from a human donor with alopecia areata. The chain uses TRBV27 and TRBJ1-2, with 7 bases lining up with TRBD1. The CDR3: CASSSRQGINYGYTF. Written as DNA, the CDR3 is TGTGCCAGCAGTTCCCGACAGGGAATTAACTATGGCTACACCTTC.